This passage covers 8 T cell receptor beta chains from one sample sequenced in a study of early T cells in non-severe SARS-CoV-2 infection. TCRdb called the 5' RACE reads again in MiXCR, with one record for every CDR3 protein. Of about 87,000 distinct CDR3 sequences in the sample, approximately 14% are singletons; the top ten hold under 6.5%. The sequenced sample consisted of whole blood. These receptors all stem from an adult who was a healthcare worker with PCR-confirmed SARS-CoV-2 infection or an uninfected control (not recorded which).

This CDR3 reads CASKLRGLSYNEQFF. CDR3 DNA: TGTGCCAGCAAGCTCAGGGGCCTATCCTACAATGAGCAGTTCTTC. V is TRBV27 and J is TRBJ2-1, with a possible D match to TRBD1 (6 bases). CDR3 size: 15 residues. CDR1 and CDR2 from the germline V gene are MNHEY and SMNVEV (reference sequence). V gave up 7 bases and J gave up 1 base, with 14 bases separating them.

This clonotype was seen more than once but under ten times. The chain has TRBV12-3 or TRBV12-4 and TRBJ1-4, with 7 nucleotides matching TRBD1. Unmatched junction bases numbered 10, after V lost 3 bases and J lost 3 bases. CDR3 size: 17 residues. The CDR3 loop reads CASSFRTGERANEKLFF. In DNA, the CDR3 is TGTGCCAGCAGTTTCCGAACAGGGGAAAGGGCTAATGAAAAACTGTTTTTT.

Comment on this clonotype: The junction and the germline gene differ at one end; a read error may be behind it. The gene calls are TRBV7-7 and TRBJ2-3; TRBD2 aligns across 9 bases. Germline CDR1 reads SSHAT; CDR2 reads FNYEAQ (reference sequence). This CDR3 is built from 14 residues. The CDR3 region has the DNA TGTGCTAGCAGCTTAGCGGGGGAGGGATCCACGCAGTATTTT. It specifies CASSLAGEGSTQYF.

This clonotype has ten or more counts. The V and J genes are TRBV19 and TRBJ1-2, with unresolved D. Germline V gives CDR1 LNHDA, CDR2 SQIVND (reference sequence). This CDR3 is 14 amino acids long. The V end lost 6 bases, the J end lost 7 bases, and 18 bases lay between the germline ends. The CDR3 DNA follows: TGTGCCAGTAGCCTTACAAGGGAGTCCGTTGGCTACACCTTC. This gives the protein CASSLTRESVGYTF.

This clonotype has ten or more counts. The V call is TRBV11-2, the J call TRBJ2-1, with 7 bases that match TRBD2. CDR3 length equals 15 residues. Germline CDR1 SGHAT, CDR2 FQNNGV. After removal of 1 base from V and 8 bases from J, the junction contained 8 bases not matched to a gene. CDR3 loop: CASSLGAGPRDEQFF. The CDR3 DNA follows: TGTGCCAGCAGCTTAGGAGCGGGACCACGGGATGAGCAGTTCTTC. Supplemented by reference TRBV11-2 and TRBJ2-1, the full variable domain reads EAGVAQSPRYKIIEKRQSVAFWCNPISGHATLYWYQQILGQGPKLLIQFQNNGVVDDSQLPKDRFSAERLKGVDSTLKIQPAKLEDSAVYLCASSLGAGPRDEQFFGPGTRLTVL.

The rearrangement links TRBV7-2 to TRBJ1-4; no clear D. The CDR3 loop spans 13 amino acids. V lost 2 bases and J 5 bases, leaving 6 bases between the germline ends. Germline V lookup: CDR1 SGHTA, CDR2 FQGNSA. CDR3 amino acids: CASSLWRNEKLFF. DNA of the CDR3: TGTGCCAGCAGCTTATGGAGGAATGAAAAACTGTTTTTT.

As for this clonotype: One end of the junction fails to match germline, which may point to a read error. The J gene is TRBJ2-5, the V gene TRBV7-9, with 10 positions matching TRBD1. This CDR3 comprises 15 residues. The germline CDR1 and CDR2 sequences are SEHNR and FQNEAQ (reference sequence). As DNA, the CDR3 is TGTGTCAGCAGCTTCCGGACAGGGGGAAAAGAGACCCAGTACTTC. Encoded protein: CVSSFRTGGKETQYF.

This clonotype was observed at least ten times. The chain uses TRBV7-9 and TRBJ1-2; 8 bases align to TRBD1. The germline V gene encodes CDR1 SEHNR and CDR2 FQNEAQ (reference sequence). The CDR3 contains 13 residues. With V trimmed by 5 bases and J by 4 bases, 3 bases remained unmatched. CDR3 region: CASSGTGGYGYTF. DNA for the CDR3: TGTGCCAGCAGCGGAACAGGGGGCTATGGCTACACCTTC.